This is a list of T cell receptor beta chains from one sample in a study of molecular identifiers for immune sequencing clone quantification. Using its own MiXCR run on the PCR reads, TCRdb lists one record per CDR3 protein. In the table there are around 300,000 distinct CDR3 sequences, roughly 24% of which are singletons. Sequenced sample: naive CD8+ T cells from blood, with Jurkat cell RNA spiked in. Receptors originate from a human donor in good health. Some libraries in this study had Jurkat cell RNA spiked in. CDR3s include the opening cysteine and the closing phenylalanine or tryptophan. D genes are given only for firm matches. Not every row has a clone size; where given, it reads once, few, many or a size class.

>TRBD1|many|TRBV5-6|TRBJ1-5
CASSLATGEGSQPQHF
TGTGCCAGCAGCTTGGCGACAGGGGAAGGTAGTCAGCCCCAGCATTTT
>.|.|TRBV7-9|TRBJ1-1
CASSFPLREPSGAAFF
TGTGCCAGCAGCTTCCCCCTCAGGGAACCGAGCGGGGCGGCTTTCTTT
>TRBD1|.|TRBV15|TRBJ2-2
CATRAGTGGTGELFF
TGTGCCACCAGGGCCGGGACAGGGGGGACCGGGGAGCTGTTTTTT
>TRBD1|few|TRBV19|TRBJ2-2
CASSWTGFVTGELFF
TGTGCCAGTAGTTGGACAGGGTTTGTGACCGGGGAGCTGTTTTTT
>.|.|TRBV19|TRBJ2-3
CASSIGGTMDTQYF
TGTGCCAGTAGTATTGGCGGTACTATGGATACGCAGTATTTT
>.|once|TRBV19|TRBJ1-1
CASSILTDSWGAAFF
TGTGCCAGTAGTATCCTGACAGATTCTTGGGGTGCAGCTTTCTTT
>TRBD2|many|TRBV29-1|TRBJ2-3
CSVGPPTSGGDPIPDTQYF
TGCAGCGTTGGGCCTCCGACTAGCGGGGGGGACCCCATCCCAGATACGCAGTATTTT
>TRBD2|.|TRBV30|TRBJ2-7
CAWSTIAGEQYF
TGTGCCTGGAGTACAATAGCGGGGGAGCAGTACTTC
>.|.|TRBV29-1|TRBJ1-4
CSAVGERNEKLFF
TGCAGCGCCGTGGGGGAAAGAAATGAAAAACTGTTTTTT
>TRBD2|many|TRBV5-6|TRBJ2-7
CASRGTSGRRERFSEQYF
TGTGCCAGCAGGGGGACTAGCGGGAGGAGGGAAAGGTTCTCCGAGCAGTACTTC
>.|.|TRBV12-5|TRBJ2-1
CASGPPQAPRDTNEQFF
TGTGCTAGTGGTCCCCCCCAGGCCCCTAGGGATACCAATGAGCAGTTCTTC
>.|few|TRBV7-8|TRBJ1-5
CASSGLQGGSNQPQHF
TGTGCCAGCAGCGGCCTACAGGGAGGTAGCAATCAGCCCCAGCATTTT
>TRBD1|.|TRBV9|TRBJ1-6
CASSVEGTGNSPLHF
TGTGCCAGCAGCGTAGAAGGGACAGGGAATTCACCCCTCCACTTT
>.|few|TRBV21-1|TRBJ2-2
CASSKSRDSGSTNTGELFF
TGTGCCAGCAGCAAGAGTAGAGACAGTGGGTCGACGAACACCGGGGAGCTGTTTTTT
>.|many|TRBV7-9|TRBJ2-2
CASSSLGGAGELFF
TGTGCCAGCAGCTCCCTTGGTGGGGCCGGGGAGCTGTTTTTT